This T cell receptor (beta chain) was sequenced in a study of blood T cell repertoires in COVID-19. Generated by immunoSEQ multiplex PCR, the TCRdb table keeps only in-frame clones and is missing some. The sample lists 120,000 to 150,000 clones, roughly 84% occurring once. The CDR3 length is 16 residues. Trimming stripped 1 base from V and 0 bases from J, with 13 bases between. Germline CDR1 is SGHDT and CDR2 is YYEEEE. The chain combines TRBV5-6 with TRBJ1-2; D unclear. Sequenced: PBMCs or T cells enriched from blood (not recorded which). The receptor was derived from a woman in her fifties or sixties who had been exposed to COVID-19. CDR3 nucleotides: TGTGCCAGCAGCTTGTCGCCCTACGCCTCTAACTATGGCTACACCTTC. Protein: CASSLSPYASNYGYTF.